This T cell receptor beta chain was captured in a study of blood T cell repertoires in COVID-19. Overall study: Researchers got acute and convalescent COVID-19 samples from the United States, Italy and Spain. In each case, the material was cDNA or gDNA derived from T cells, B-cell-depleted T cells, or PBMCs.

In the source study's methods: It was from reference gene primer amplification that nucleated cell counts were estimated. Data came from immunoSEQ multiplex PCR; TCRdb stores just in-frame clones and leaves some out. V and J calls and clone size come straight from that table; D and trimming were deduced from the DNA. The table shows more than 85,000 clones, with approximately 70% occurring only once. Germline lookup yields CDR1 LNHDA and CDR2 SQIVND (reference sequence). This CDR3 spans 15 amino acids. J lost 7 bases, V lost 6 bases, and 8 bases had no gene match. V and J are TRBV19 and TRBJ1-6, with 8 bases lining up with TRBD1. Input material: peripheral blood. The sequence derives from a woman aged 55-70 years with acute or convalescent COVID-19. Here the CDR3 DNA reads TGTGCCAGTAGAAGGGGACAGGAACCCAATTCACCCCTCCACTTT. It specifies CASRRGQEPNSPLHF.